A single sample is the source of the 20 T cell receptor beta chains below, sequenced in a study of blood T cells in healthy people across ages. A second roughly 6 to 12 cycle PCR used barcoded and J-beta primers. Using its own MiXCR run on the 5' RACE reads, TCRdb lists one record per CDR3 protein. The sample holds 1.4 million or so distinct CDR3 sequences, under 55% seen once. Sequencing used blood. These receptor sequences come from a woman between 18 and 29 years old in good health.

The chain has TRBV2 and TRBJ1-5; D may be TRBD1 (5 bases). Germline V gives CDR1 SNHLY, CDR2 FYNNEI. The CDR3 totals 14 residues. V was trimmed by 4 bases and J by 3 bases, leaving 10 bases between them. The CDR3 spells CASSVGRNNQPQHF. CDR3 sequence (DNA): TGTGCCAGCAGTGTGGGGCGGAACAATCAGCCCCAGCATTTT.

V gene TRBV29-1 combines with J gene TRBJ1-1; the D gene is possibly TRBD1 (5 bases). The germline gives CDR1 SQVTM, CDR2 ANQGSEA. V shed 4 bases and J shed 3 bases, with 12 bases lying between them. The CDR3 is 13 residues long. The CDR3 nucleotides read TGCAGCGTTGGGGGACTTTTGTACACTGAAGCTTTCTTT. Translating it yields CSVGGLLYTEAFF.

V and J are TRBV4-3 and TRBJ2-7; D ambiguous. This CDR3 has 14 amino acids. The ends were cut back, 2 bases at V and 0 bases at J, with 8 bases in the middle. Germline V gene lookup returns CDR1 LGHNA and CDR2 YSLEER. The CDR3 loop is CASSQKQGSYEQYF. The CDR3 bases are TGCGCCAGCAGCCAAAAACAAGGCTCCTACGAGCAGTACTTC.

The chain employs TRBV5-1 and TRBJ1-2; 8 bases fit TRBD1. Germline loops: CDR1 SGHRS, CDR2 YFSETQ. The CDR3 has 15 residues. The V gene end was trimmed by 3 bases and the J gene end by 8 bases; junction bases not matched to a gene: 12. In DNA form, the CDR3 reads TGCGCCAGCAGCTCAAATGGACAGGGCCCGAAAGGCTACACCTTC. This gives the protein CASSSNGQGPKGYTF.

This clonotype was counted a single time. The chain joins TRBV12-3 or TRBV12-4 to TRBJ2-3; a possible D gene is TRBD2 (7 bases). This CDR3 is 15 amino acids long. The ends were cut back, 6 bases at V and 2 bases at J, with 15 bases in the middle. The CDR3 DNA reads as TGTGCCAGCAGCCAGGACGGGGGGCACACAGATACGCAGTATTTT. As protein: CASSQDGGHTDTQYF.

A note on this clonotype: An end of the junction does not agree with germline; a read error may underlie this. V and J are TRBV6-5 and TRBJ1-5, with D possibly TRBD1 on 5 matching bases. The V gene's germline CDR1 is MNHEY and CDR2 SVGAGI. The CDR3 is 14 residues long. CDR3 region: CAGSSGQYNQPQHF. In DNA form, the CDR3 reads TGTGCCGGCAGTTCGGGGCAGTACAATCAGCCCCAGCATTTT.

This clonotype was detected only a few times. The chain is built from TRBV20-1 and TRBJ1-5; perhaps TRBD1 as D (6 bases). Deletions cut 0 bases from V and 0 bases from J, with 12 bases between. The germline V gene encodes CDR1 DFQATT and CDR2 SNEGSKA (reference sequence). The CDR3 covers 16 residues. CDR3 amino acids: CSARDQGILSNQPQHF. CDR3 in DNA: TGCAGTGCTAGAGATCAGGGGATTCTTAGCAATCAGCCCCAGCATTTT.

Only a few counts were recorded for this clonotype. This chain connects TRBV12-3 or TRBV12-4 to TRBJ2-3, with no clear D. V was shortened by 9 bases and J by 2 bases, with 12 bases between the two germline ends. CDR3 length equals 13 residues. CDR3 sequence: CASVDRDTDTQYF. CDR3 in DNA: TGTGCCAGTGTGGACCGTGACACAGATACGCAGTATTTT.

This chain links TRBV4-3 with TRBJ1-1; no clear D. V lost 0 bases and J 5 bases, leaving 10 bases between the germline ends. This CDR3 has 14 residues. Per germline, CDR1 LGHNA and CDR2 YSLEER. CDR3 loop: CASSQDRLTTEAFF. For the CDR3, the DNA is TGCGCCAGCAGCCAAGACAGGTTAACGACTGAAGCTTTCTTT.

The rearrangement joins TRBV6-2 or TRBV6-3 to TRBJ2-2, with D uncertain. Per the germline V gene, CDR1 is MNHEY and CDR2 is SVGEGT. With 6 bases removed from V and 5 bases from J, the gap between germline ends came to 16 bases. CDR3 length: 15 residues. The DNA of the CDR3 is TGTGCCAGCAGACCCGGGCCGCGACTTACCGGGGAGCTGTTTTTT. Translating it yields CASRPGPRLTGELFF.

J is TRBJ2-3 and V is TRBV6-1; D might be TRBD2 (6 bases). This CDR3 comprises 17 residues. Per germline, CDR1 MNHNS and CDR2 SASEGT. V was clipped by 7 bases and J by 2 bases, with 22 bases between them. The CDR3 is CASKRAGTPAITDTQYF. The CDR3 DNA reads as TGTGCCAGCAAGCGAGCCGGGACTCCAGCTATCACAGATACGCAGTATTTT.

This clonotype occurred a few times. The V gene is TRBV28, the J gene TRBJ2-7; D is unresolved. V shed 8 bases and J shed 3 bases, with 5 bases lying between them. The CDR3 has 10 residues. Germline CDR1 reads MDHEN; CDR2 reads SYDVKM. The CDR3 sequence is CASQDYEQYF. The CDR3 bases are TGTGCCAGCCAAGACTACGAGCAGTACTTC.

This clonotype was seen a few times. The V and J genes are TRBV4-3 and TRBJ2-1; no clear D. This CDR3 has 14 amino acids. CDR1 is LGHNA and CDR2 is YSLEER in the germline V gene. The V end was cut by 0 bases, the J end by 10 bases, with 13 bases between. Here the CDR3 DNA reads TGCGCCAGCAGCCAAGACGTTGGGGTTGGAGAGCAGTTCTTC. Translation: CASSQDVGVGEQFF.

This clonotype was picked up a small number of times. This chain links TRBV20-1 with TRBJ2-3, with TRBD1 as a possible D gene (6 bases). The V end lost 6 bases, the J end lost 1 base, and 17 bases lay between the germline ends. CDR3 length equals 15 residues. CDR1 DFQATT and CDR2 SNEGSKA come from the germline V gene (reference sequence). CDR3 in DNA: TGCAGTGCCAGATACGACAGGTTGCGCACAGATACGCAGTATTTT. Translated: CSARYDRLRTDTQYF.

Here the CDR3 reads CASKSGSNTGELFF. The DNA for the CDR3 is TGTGCCAGCAAGTCAGGGTCGAACACCGGGGAGCTGTTTTTT. The chain has TRBV6-5 and TRBJ2-2, with D possibly TRBD1 on 5 matching bases. Trimming shortened V by 7 bases and J by 0 bases, and 9 bases separated the two germline ends. The CDR3 totals 14 residues. Germline CDR1 and CDR2: MNHEY and SVGAGI.

V and J are TRBV5-1 and TRBJ2-7; TRBD1 might be the D (6 bases). CDR3 size: 16 residues. V lost 4 bases and J 1 base, leaving 18 bases between the germline ends. The germline CDR1 and CDR2 sequences are SGHRS and YFSETQ. The CDR3 here is CASSLLFGTQSYEQYF. The CDR3 DNA reads TGCGCCAGCAGCCTTTTGTTCGGGACACAGTCCTACGAGCAGTACTTC.

This chain links TRBV9 with TRBJ1-4, with no clear D. The CDR3 is 15 residues long. Deletions cut 0 bases from V and 3 bases from J, with 9 bases between. Germline V CDR1 and CDR2: SGDLS, YYNGEE. The CDR3 DNA is TGTGCCAGCAGCGTAGGAGGCAGTGCTAATGAAAAACTGTTTTTT. Residues: CASSVGGSANEKLFF.

The CDR3 protein is CASSIPDGGTVSYNEQYF. DNA of the CDR3: TGTGCCAGCAGCATTCCAGATGGGGGGACAGTTTCCTACAATGAGCAGTACTTC. The chain employs TRBV5-6 and TRBJ2-1; TRBD1 might be the D (7 bases). Gene TRBJ2-7 matches the end of the DNA better, so the J call may be wrong. Germline V gene lookup returns CDR1 SGHDT and CDR2 YYEEEE. The CDR3 contains 18 residues.

This clonotype has only a few counts. This chain connects TRBV12-3 or TRBV12-4 to TRBJ1-5; tentatively, D is TRBD1 (6 bases). V was pared by 5 bases and J by 7 bases, with 15 bases between. The CDR3 is 14 amino acids. Here the CDR3 DNA reads TGTGCCAGCAGTGGGGGCCGGGGGCAACAGCCCCAGCATTTT. Its translation: CASSGGRGQQPQHF.

This clonotype was seen a handful of times. The chain has TRBV3-1 and TRBJ1-2; the match to TRBD1 covers 12 bases. The trim removed 6 bases at V and 5 bases at J, leaving 10 bases unmatched. The CDR3 has 16 residues. Germline CDR1 is LGHDT and CDR2 is YNNKEL (reference sequence). The CDR3 loop is CASSRIGTGGWYGYTF. Here the CDR3 DNA reads TGTGCCAGCAGTCGCATAGGGACAGGGGGCTGGTATGGCTACACCTTC.